One sample yielded the 30 T cell receptor beta chains listed below, sequenced in a study of blood T cells in healthy people across ages. With a J-beta primer mix and a sample-barcoded 5' primer, a second PCR ran about 7 to 11 cycles. TCRdb re-analysed the 5' RACE reads in MiXCR, keeping a single row per CDR3 protein. The sample consists of fewer than 900,000 distinct CDR3 sequences, 35% to 45% of them appearing once. Sequencing was carried out using blood. The receptors were gathered from a woman in her sixties in good health.

This chain connects TRBV18 to TRBJ2-4; no clear D. The germline gives CDR1 KGHSH, CDR2 LQKENI. This CDR3 region has 11 residues. Trimming left V 8 bases short and J 0 bases short, with 2 bases between. Written as DNA, the CDR3 is TGTGCCAGCGTAGCCAAAAACATTCAGTACTTC. This encodes CASVAKNIQYF.

The gene calls are TRBV29-1 and TRBJ2-3; 11 bases fit TRBD2. The J segment lost 2 bases and the V segment lost 4 bases, leaving 8 bases of the junction unmatched. Germline CDR1 and CDR2: SQVTM and ANQGSEA. The CDR3 has 16 amino acids. In DNA, the CDR3 is TGCAGCGTTGGCCGGCTAGCGGGGGGAAACACAGATACGCAGTATTTT. Amino acids: CSVGRLAGGNTDTQYF.

The chain couples TRBV5-1 to TRBJ2-1; D is ambiguous. This CDR3 is built from 15 residues. The V end lost 1 base, the J end lost 3 bases, and 11 bases lay between the germline ends. Per the germline V gene, CDR1 is SGHRS and CDR2 is YFSETQ. DNA for the CDR3: TGCGCCAGCAGCTTGTCAGGCCCCTACTACAATGAGCAGTTCTTC. Amino acids: CASSLSGPYYNEQFF.

The rearrangement links TRBV7-9 to TRBJ2-2, with no clear D. This CDR3 contains 14 residues. V was shortened by 5 bases and J by 3 bases, with 10 bases between the two germline ends. Per germline, CDR1 SEHNR and CDR2 FQNEAQ (reference sequence). The chain's CDR3 is CASSLLQDTGELFF. CDR3 nucleotides: TGTGCCAGCAGCCTACTGCAGGACACCGGGGAGCTGTTTTTT.

The rearrangement joins TRBV20-1 to TRBJ2-7; 14 nucleotides line up with TRBD2. Germline loops: CDR1 DFQATT, CDR2 SNEGSKA (reference sequence). V lost 0 bases and J lost 4; bases outside the gene matches: 8. The CDR3 runs 17 residues. This CDR3 reads CSARDPGTSGSVYEQYF. CDR3 in DNA: TGCAGTGCTAGAGATCCCGGGACTAGCGGGAGTGTATACGAGCAGTACTTC.

There are many counts of this clonotype. This chain connects TRBV7-2 to TRBJ2-1; 12 bases line up with TRBD2. Losses at the gene ends were 5 bases for V and 7 bases for J; bases not matched to a gene: 12. CDR3 size: 17 residues. Germline CDR1 SGHTA, CDR2 FQGNSA. This chain's CDR3 is CASSPLGLAGSMNEQFF. The CDR3 DNA sequence: TGTGCCAGCAGCCCCTTGGGACTAGCGGGCTCTATGAATGAGCAGTTCTTC.

Many counts were recorded for this clonotype. The chain joins TRBV4-2 to TRBJ1-2; D is ambiguous. V dropped 0 bases and J dropped 3 bases, with 11 bases sitting between them. This CDR3 has 15 amino acids. CDR1 is LGHNA and CDR2 is YNFKEQ in the germline V gene. As DNA, the CDR3 is TGTGCCAGCAGCCAAGAGACGAGACCGGACTATGGCTACACCTTC. Translating gives CASSQETRPDYGYTF.

V is TRBV2 and J is TRBJ1-2; D uncertain. Germline CDR1 SNHLY, CDR2 FYNNEI. The length of the CDR3 is 15 residues. V lost 2 bases, J lost 6 bases, and 16 bases lay in between. The CDR3 DNA reads TGTGCCAGCAGTGAAAGCACCTTCACCCACCATGGCTACACCTTC. This encodes CASSESTFTHHGYTF.

The chain uses TRBV12-3 or TRBV12-4 and TRBJ1-2, with TRBD1 identical over 11 bases. The V segment lost 8 bases and the J segment 4 bases; nucleotides outside the gene matches: 12. This CDR3 spans 16 amino acids. The DNA of the CDR3 is TGTGCCAGCGGATCGGAGGACAGGGGGCTAGGCTATGGCTACACCTTC. It translates to CASGSEDRGLGYGYTF.

This clonotype was counted only a few times. The chain carries TRBV24-1 and TRBJ2-5; D is unclear. Trimming took off 2 bases at V and 5 bases at J, with 8 bases between the two ends. The CDR3 consists of 13 residues. Germline V gene data show CDR1 as KGHDR and CDR2 as SFDVKD. In DNA, the CDR3 is TGTGCCACCAGTGATTCCCCTGAGGAGACCCAGTACTTC. Its protein product is CATSDSPEETQYF.

The chain employs TRBV4-3 and TRBJ1-1, with 7 bases that match TRBD1. The CDR3 has 15 residues. V lost 1 base, J lost 5 bases, and 7 bases stayed unmatched. From germline, CDR1 is LGHNA and CDR2 YSLEER. CDR3 amino acids: CASSQGRGGLTEAFF. The CDR3 DNA follows: TGCGCCAGCAGCCAAGGAAGAGGGGGCTTAACTGAAGCTTTCTTT.

V is TRBV4-2 and J is TRBJ1-2; 8 bases are shared with TRBD1. CDR1 and CDR2 from the germline V gene are LGHNA and YNFKEQ. The CDR3 runs to 15 residues. Trimming took 2 bases from V and 8 from J; bases not matched to a gene: 10. In DNA, the CDR3 is TGTGCCAGCAGCCAACCTCAGACAGGGGCTGAGGGCTACACCTTC. It codes for CASSQPQTGAEGYTF.

This clonotype was observed a single time. A single base separates this from a much larger clone, so it may be a read error. The V call is TRBV7-3, the J call TRBJ2-3, with 14 bases that match TRBD2. Germline V gene lookup returns CDR1 SGHTA and CDR2 FQGTGA. With V trimmed by 5 bases and J by 6 bases, 10 bases remained unmatched. This CDR3 contains 17 residues. The CDR3 is CASSRWPGLAGGDTQYF. The CDR3 bases are TGTGCCAGCAGCCGTTGGCCCGGACTAGCGGGGGGTGATACGCAGTATTTT. Based on the CDR3 plus reference TRBV7-3 and TRBJ2-3, the full variable domain is GAGVSQTPSNKVTEKGKYVELRCDPISGHTALYWYRQSLGQGPEFLIYFQGTGAADDSGLPNDRFFAVRPEGSVSTLKIQRTERGDSAVYLCASSRWPGLAGGDTQYFGPGTRLTVL.

The chain links TRBV29-1 to TRBJ2-7; perhaps TRBD2 as D (5 bases). In germline, CDR1 is SQVTM, CDR2 ANQGSEA. The CDR3 spans 12 residues. Trimming removed 8 bases at V and 4 bases at J, with 15 bases between. As DNA, the CDR3 is TGCAGCATAGGGTTGACGGGGTACGAGCAGTACTTC. As protein: CSIGLTGYEQYF.

The chain combines TRBV4-2 with TRBJ2-1; the D call may be TRBD1 or TRBD2 (6 bases each). The DNA end is more similar to TRBJ2-7, so the J call may be wrong. The CDR3 is 17 residues long. Germline V gives CDR1 LGHNA, CDR2 YNFKEQ. CDR3 nucleotides: TGTGCCAGCAGCCAAGACCAGCTAGGGGGGTCCTACAATGAGCAGTACTTC. Translating gives CASSQDQLGGSYNEQYF.

Only a few counts were recorded for this clonotype. The V call is TRBV11-2, the J call TRBJ2-7; 9 nucleotides line up with TRBD2. The trim removed 4 bases at V and 5 bases at J, leaving 3 bases unmatched. The germline gives CDR1 SGHAT, CDR2 FQNNGV. This CDR3 has 13 residues. The CDR3 bases are TGTGCCAGCAGCTACGCTAGCGGGAACGAGCAGTACTTC. This gives the protein CASSYASGNEQYF. Variable domain in full (rest from reference TRBV11-2 and TRBJ2-7): EAGVAQSPRYKIIEKRQSVAFWCNPISGHATLYWYQQILGQGPKLLIQFQNNGVVDDSQLPKDRFSAERLKGVDSTLKIQPAKLEDSAVYLCASSYASGNEQYFGPGTRLTVT.

This chain links TRBV20-1 with TRBJ1-2; D unresolved. This CDR3 region has 12 residues. Germline values: CDR1 DFQATT, CDR2 SNEGSKA (reference sequence). Trimming shortened V by 7 bases and J by 4 bases, and 13 bases separated the two germline ends. DNA of the CDR3: TGCAGTGAAGGGCGGATGGGCTATGGCTACACCTTC. Translating it yields CSEGRMGYGYTF.

This clonotype was observed a handful of times. This sequence joins TRBV20-1 and TRBJ1-6; D uncertain. The ends were cut back, 3 bases at V and 7 bases at J, with 10 bases in the middle. Germline V CDR1 and CDR2: DFQATT, SNEGSKA (reference sequence). This CDR3 is built from 13 residues. The CDR3 sequence is CSARSLGNSPLHF. The CDR3 coding sequence is TGCAGTGCTAGGAGCCTCGGGAATTCACCCCTCCACTTT.

The chain employs TRBV7-8 and TRBJ2-1, with D uncertain. The germline CDR1 and CDR2 sequences are SGHVS and FQNEAQ. The CDR3 has 16 residues. V was shortened by 7 bases and J by 2 bases, with 18 bases between the two germline ends. CDR3 coding DNA: TGTGCCAGCAACCCCTCCTGGGCAGATACCTACAATGAGCAGTTCTTC. The encoded protein is CASNPSWADTYNEQFF.

The rearrangement joins TRBV2 to TRBJ2-1; TRBD1 aligns across 8 bases. Trimming at V came to 7 bases and at J to 3 bases, leaving 8 bases not matched to a gene. Germline V gene data show CDR1 as SNHLY and CDR2 as FYNNEI. The CDR3 is 15 amino acids. The CDR3 sequence: CASNSQGQDYNEQFF. For the CDR3, the DNA is TGTGCCAGCAATTCACAGGGACAGGACTACAATGAGCAGTTCTTC.

There are a few counts of this clonotype. The chain links TRBV5-1 to TRBJ1-1; 7 nucleotides line up with TRBD1. CDR1 is SGHRS and CDR2 is YFSETQ in the germline V gene. The CDR3 runs 14 residues. J gave up 1 base and V 3 bases, and 3 bases lay outside the gene matches. CDR3 protein: CASSWGQQNTEAFF. CDR3 nucleotide sequence: TGCGCCAGCAGCTGGGGACAGCAGAACACTGAAGCTTTCTTT.

This sequence joins TRBV5-1 and TRBJ2-3; 7 nucleotides line up with TRBD2. The CDR3 is made up of 17 amino acids. V was clipped by 4 bases and J by 0 bases; unmatched bases: 11. In germline, CDR1 is SGHRS, CDR2 YFSETQ. This CDR3 reads CASSRWASGASTDTQYF. The CDR3 DNA is TGCGCCAGCAGCCGTTGGGCGAGCGGGGCAAGCACAGATACGCAGTATTTT. Drawing the rest from reference TRBV5-1 and TRBJ2-3, the complete variable domain is KAGVTQTPRYLIKTRGQQVTLSCSPISGHRSVSWYQQTPGQGLQFLFEYFSETQRNKGNFPGRFSGRQFSNSRSEMNVSTLELGDSALYLCASSRWASGASTDTQYFGPGTRLTVL.

The V and J genes are TRBV14 and TRBJ2-1; D not resolved. V gave up 1 base and J gave up 10 bases, with 8 bases separating them. Germline V lookup: CDR1 SGHDN, CDR2 FVKESK. This CDR3 contains 12 residues. The CDR3 sequence is CASSQGTKEQFF. The CDR3, as DNA: TGTGCCAGCAGCCAAGGCACCAAGGAGCAGTTCTTC.

This clonotype was seen more than once but under ten times. This rearrangement joins TRBV18 to TRBJ2-4, with D perhaps TRBD1 (6 bases). The germline V and J ends were trimmed by 3 bases and 13 bases, with 16 bases remaining between them. Germline V gene lookup returns CDR1 KGHSH and CDR2 LQKENI. CDR3 length: 13 amino acids. CDR3 sequence reads: CASSPSGDHQQYF. The CDR3, as DNA: TGTGCCAGCTCACCGTCAGGGGACCATCAGCAGTACTTC.

The CDR3 reads CASSWDRGLYNEQFF. CDR3 bases: TGTGCCAGCAGCTGGGACAGGGGCCTCTACAATGAGCAGTTCTTC. This sequence joins TRBV7-2 and TRBJ2-1, with 10 bases matching TRBD1. The length of the CDR3 is 15 residues. V trimming: 4 bases; J trimming: 3 bases; junction bases outside the gene matches: 3. Germline assignment: CDR1 SGHTA and CDR2 FQGNSA.

The rearrangement uses TRBV20-1 and TRBJ2-1; 10 bases line up with TRBD2. CDR1 and CDR2 (germline): DFQATT, SNEGSKA (reference sequence). The length of the CDR3 is 16 residues. V was clipped by 5 bases and J by 9 bases; unmatched bases: 16. The CDR3 DNA sequence: TGCAGTGCTCCCATACCCGCTCTAGCGGGAGCGAGTGAGCAGTTCTTC. Amino acid sequence: CSAPIPALAGASEQFF.

The chain is built from TRBV15 and TRBJ2-1; 8 bases map to TRBD2. The germline V gene encodes CDR1 LNHNV and CDR2 YYDKDF (reference sequence). V was pared by 0 bases and J by 9 bases, with 7 bases of the junction left unmatched. The CDR3 length is 15 residues. CDR3 in DNA: TGTGCCACCAGCAGAGACCGGGGGGGCTTAGGTGAGCAGTTCTTC. Its protein is CATSRDRGGLGEQFF.

The V gene is TRBV12-3 or TRBV12-4, the J gene TRBJ1-2; D unclear. V gave up 2 bases and J gave up 2 bases, with 9 bases separating them. This CDR3 comprises 14 residues. CDR3 sequence reads: CASSLSPLNYGYTF. The CDR3 coding sequence is TGTGCCAGCAGTTTATCCCCACTGAACTATGGCTACACCTTC.

The genes are TRBV4-1 and TRBJ2-4, with unresolved D. The CDR3 sequence is 13 residues long. Germline V lookup: CDR1 MGHRA, CDR2 YSYEKL. With 6 bases removed from V and 0 bases from J, the gap between germline ends came to 6 bases. The CDR3 DNA reads TGCGCCAGCAGAGGTGTAGCCAAAAACATTCAGTACTTC. Its protein is CASRGVAKNIQYF.

Comments on this clonotype: This may be a read error: a much more frequent sequence differs by one nucleotide. The chain joins TRBV4-2 to TRBJ2-5; weak D call: TRBD1 (5 bases). CDR3 size: 15 residues. V lost 4 bases, J lost 11 bases, and 23 bases lay in between. CDR1 and CDR2 (germline): LGHNA, YNFKEQ. As DNA, the CDR3 is TGTGCCAGCAGCCCAGGGTTTACTACTAACGATGAGCAGTACTTC. It encodes CASSPGFTTNDEQYF.